The 20 T cell receptor beta chains below all came from one sample that was sequenced in a study of a mutant IDH1 vaccine in newly diagnosed glioma. Time point given: baseline, week 1 (first vaccination visit). Sample treatment: pre-vaccination baseline after standard-of-care therapy. Here immunoSEQ multiplex PCR was the method, and the copy in TCRdb shows in-frame clones only, minus some. Of roughly 25,000 clones in the sample, roughly nine tenths were seen once. The material sequenced was PBMCs, taken from a glioma patient treated with radiotherapy, temozolomide or both. The receptors here all came from a young man with glioma.

This clone was picked up one time. CDR3 in DNA: TGTGCCAGCAGCCTCAGGGGGCCCGTATTGGGTGGCTACACCTTC. This gives the protein CASSLRGPVLGGYTF. The rearrangement uses TRBV6-5 and TRBJ1-2, with 8 bases matching TRBD1. CDR3 length: 15 residues. After removal of 6 bases from V and 7 bases from J, the junction contained 13 bases not matched to a gene. Germline CDR1 is MNHEY and CDR2 is SVGAGI.

The rearrangement joins TRBV6-6 to TRBJ1-5; tentative D call: TRBD1 (6 bases). Germline loops: CDR1 MNHNY, CDR2 SVGAGI (reference sequence). V lost 5 bases, J lost 0 bases, and 11 bases lay in between. The CDR3 covers 15 residues. The CDR3 loop reads CASSPGHPSNQPQHF. DNA for the CDR3: TGTGCCAGCAGTCCGGGACATCCTAGCAATCAGCCCCAGCATTTT.

The chain is built from TRBV18 and TRBJ1-1; no clear D. There are 13 residues in the CDR3. Per the germline V gene, CDR1 is KGHSH and CDR2 is LQKENI. V lost 6 bases and J lost 1, with 9 bases in between. In nucleotides, the CDR3 is TGTGCCAGCTCCCACGACTGGAACACTGAAGCTTTCTTT. As protein: CASSHDWNTEAFF.

This chain uses TRBV5-1 with TRBJ1-1, with TRBD1 matching over 7 bases. Germline V CDR1 and CDR2: SGHRS, YFSETQ. This CDR3 region has 16 residues. The junction had 12 bases not matched to a gene; V was cut back by 2 bases and J by 5 bases. The CDR3 coding sequence is TGCGCCAGCAGCTTTGGGGGCCCGGGACAGAATACTGAAGCTTTCTTT. Its translation: CASSFGGPGQNTEAFF.

Written as DNA, the CDR3 is TGTGCCAGCAGTCCACAGGGGTCTCGAACCGGGGAGCTGTTTTTT. The encoded protein is CASSPQGSRTGELFF. V usage is TRBV6-6 and J usage is TRBJ2-2; 7 bases line up with TRBD1. V shed 5 bases, J shed 5 bases, and the junction held 8 bases outside the gene matches. Germline CDR1 MNHNY, CDR2 SVGAGI (reference sequence). This CDR3 comprises 15 residues.

The chain links TRBV29-1 to TRBJ2-2; either TRBD1 or TRBD2 may fit D (5 bases each). Trimming pared 6 bases from V and 2 bases from J, leaving 13 bases between. The V gene's germline CDR1 is SQVTM and CDR2 ANQGSEA. The CDR3 consists of 14 residues. As DNA, the CDR3 is TGCAGCGTGGCCGGGACCAAAAACACCGGGGAGCTGTTTTTT. It codes for CSVAGTKNTGELFF.

The chain couples TRBV29-1 to TRBJ1-1; D not certain. This CDR3 spans 12 amino acids. Germline assignment: CDR1 SQVTM and CDR2 ANQGSEA. Trimming cost V 4 bases and J 1 base, with 7 bases left between them. CDR3 loop: CSVGGKNTEAFF. CDR3 sequence (DNA): TGCAGCGTTGGAGGGAAGAACACTGAAGCTTTCTTT.

This rearrangement joins TRBV6-1 to TRBJ1-3, with unresolved D. The CDR3 length is 12 residues. The V and J ends lost 8 bases and 8 bases respectively, with 13 bases between them. CDR1 and CDR2 (germline): MNHNS, SASEGT. DNA for the CDR3: TGTGCCAGCCGTGTTTGGGAAGACACCATATATTTT. As protein: CASRVWEDTIYF.

J is TRBJ1-2 and V is TRBV10-3; 9 bases match TRBD1. CDR1 is ENHRY and CDR2 is SYGVKD in the germline V gene. This CDR3 contains 14 residues. The trim removed 5 bases at V and 4 bases at J, leaving 5 bases unmatched. Here the CDR3 reads CAISQAGQGYGYTF. CDR3 DNA sequence: TGTGCCATCAGTCAAGCGGGACAGGGCTATGGCTACACCTTC.

Here the CDR3 reads CSVSHSSGNTIYF. The CDR3 bases are TGCAGCGTCAGTCACTCCTCTGGAAACACCATATATTTT. The chain is built from TRBV29-1 and TRBJ1-3, with D unclear. Germline CDR1 and CDR2: SQVTM and ANQGSEA. Between the trimmed V and J ends, which lost 6 bases and 0 bases, there was a span of 9 bases. The CDR3 contains 13 residues.

The rearrangement links TRBV19 to TRBJ2-1; TRBD2 matches 11 bases. Germline V CDR1 and CDR2: LNHDA, SQIVND (reference sequence). CDR3 size: 17 residues. The ends lost 6 bases at V and 4 bases at J; junction bases unmatched: 11. The CDR3 nucleotides are TGTGCCAGTAGGTCCTGGGGGCTAGCGGGAGGTTACAATGAGCAGTTCTTC. Its translation: CASRSWGLAGGYNEQFF.

The gene calls are TRBV6-5 and TRBJ1-5; the match to TRBD1 covers 8 bases. CDR1 and CDR2 (germline): MNHEY, SVGAGI. The ends lost 5 bases at V and 3 bases at J; junction bases unmatched: 6. This CDR3 comprises 15 residues. The CDR3 nucleotides read TGTGCCAGCAGTAGGGGACAGGCCTTCAATCAGCCCCAGCATTTT. This gives the protein CASSRGQAFNQPQHF.

The rearrangement links TRBV9 to TRBJ1-3; 7 nucleotides align to TRBD1. The ends lost 3 bases at V and 6 bases at J; junction bases unmatched: 6. The germline V gene encodes CDR1 SGDLS and CDR2 YYNGEE. The CDR3 contains 14 residues. The CDR3 DNA follows: TGTGCCAGCAGCGCACTTACAGGGGAAAACACCATATATTTT. This encodes CASSALTGENTIYF. Looking up the rest from reference TRBV9 and TRBJ1-3 gives the full variable domain: DSGVTQTPKHLITATGQRVTLRCSPRSGDLSVYWYQQSLDQGLQFLIQYYNGEERAKGNILERFSAQQFPDLHSELNLSSLELGDSALYFCASSALTGENTIYFGEGSWLTVV.

This clone was counted a few times. The chain has TRBV5-1 and TRBJ2-1; 12 bases match TRBD2. The CDR3 loop spans 15 amino acids. Trimming took 3 bases from V and 10 from J; bases not matched to a gene: 8. CDR1 and CDR2 from the germline V gene are SGHRS and YFSETQ. In DNA, the CDR3 is TGCGCCAGCAGCTCTCTAGCGGGAGGGCCCGGAGAGCAGTTCTTC. Amino acid sequence: CASSSLAGGPGEQFF.

The rearrangement joins TRBV7-9 to TRBJ2-3, with D tentatively TRBD2 (5 bases). Between the trimmed V and J ends, which lost 3 bases and 1 base, there was a span of 14 bases. Germline CDR1 is SEHNR and CDR2 is FQNEAQ (reference sequence). The CDR3 runs to 16 residues. In DNA form, the CDR3 reads TGTGCCAGCAGCTTGTTGTCGGGAAGCGGCACAGATACGCAGTATTTT. It is translated as CASSLLSGSGTDTQYF.

The chain links TRBV5-1 to TRBJ1-1; 11 nucleotides line up with TRBD1. The CDR3 extends over 14 amino acids. Germline CDR1 SGHRS, CDR2 YFSETQ. J gave up 3 bases and V 3 bases, and 1 base lay outside the gene matches. The DNA for the CDR3 is TGCGCCAGCAGCTGGGGACAGGGGGACACTGAAGCTTTCTTT. It codes for CASSWGQGDTEAFF.

This chain links TRBV27 with TRBJ1-2, with D uncertain. CDR1 MNHEY and CDR2 SMNVEV come from the germline V gene (reference sequence). V was trimmed by 0 bases and J by 5 bases, leaving 16 bases between them. The CDR3 extends over 16 amino acids. CDR3 sequence reads: CASSLSRDTGFYGYTF. The CDR3 nucleotides are TGTGCCAGCAGTTTATCGAGAGACACGGGGTTTTATGGCTACACCTTC.

The chain combines TRBV11-2 with TRBJ2-1; possibly TRBD2 for D (6 bases). Germline V gene data show CDR1 as SGHAT and CDR2 as FQNNGV. The CDR3 has 16 residues. With 4 bases removed from V and 0 bases from J, the gap between germline ends came to 13 bases. CDR3 DNA sequence: TGTGCCAGCAGCTGGGGACTCTTCAGCTCCTACAATGAGCAGTTCTTC. Translated, it gives CASSWGLFSSYNEQFF.

The chain recombines TRBV6-1 with TRBJ1-1, with 10 nucleotides matching TRBD1. This CDR3 has 14 amino acids. V trimming: 7 bases; J trimming: 2 bases; junction bases outside the gene matches: 4. Per the germline V gene, CDR1 is MNHNS and CDR2 is SASEGT. The CDR3 DNA reads as TGTGCCAGCATCCGGACAGGGGGTAACACTGAAGCTTTCTTT. Its protein product is CASIRTGGNTEAFF.

The J gene is TRBJ2-7, the V gene TRBV2; 9 bases are a match to TRBD1. With V trimmed by 0 bases and J by 4 bases, 7 bases remained unmatched. Germline CDR1 and CDR2: SNHLY and FYNNEI. This CDR3 contains 16 residues. CDR3 bases: TGTGCCAGCAGTGAAGCGTCCCTCGGGACAGGGTACGAGCAGTACTTC. The encoded protein is CASSEASLGTGYEQYF.